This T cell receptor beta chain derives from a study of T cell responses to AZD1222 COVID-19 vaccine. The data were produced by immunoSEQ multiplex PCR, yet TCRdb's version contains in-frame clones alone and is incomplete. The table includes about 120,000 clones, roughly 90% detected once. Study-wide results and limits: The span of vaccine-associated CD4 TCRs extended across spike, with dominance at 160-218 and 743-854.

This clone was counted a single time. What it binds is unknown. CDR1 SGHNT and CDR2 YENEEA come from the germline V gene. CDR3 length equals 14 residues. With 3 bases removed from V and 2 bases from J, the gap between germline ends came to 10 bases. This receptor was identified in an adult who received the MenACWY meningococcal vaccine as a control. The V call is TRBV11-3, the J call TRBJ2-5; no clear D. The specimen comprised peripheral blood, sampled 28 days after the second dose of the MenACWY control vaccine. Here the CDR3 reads CASSFWGFQETQYF. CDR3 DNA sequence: TGTGCCAGCAGCTTTTGGGGATTTCAAGAGACCCAGTACTTC.